The next 32 T cell receptor beta chains were all read from a single sample in a study of blood T cell repertoires in COVID-19. TCRdb's table, derived via immunoSEQ multiplex PCR, lists solely in-frame clones and lacks some. The sample comprises about 260,000 clones, more than 80% of which are singletons, and approximately 3.3% rests with the top ten. The specimen was peripheral blood. These receptors were collected from a woman aged 40 to 50 with acute or convalescent COVID-19.

J is TRBJ1-1 and V is TRBV9; D unclear. The V end lost 0 bases, the J end lost 1 base, and 10 bases lay between the germline ends. The CDR3 is 15 residues long. The germline CDR1 and CDR2 sequences are SGDLS and YYNGEE. CDR3 coding DNA: TGTGCCAGCAGCGTAGGTTCAGTACCGAACACTGAAGCTTTCTTT. Translated: CASSVGSVPNTEAFF. Complete variable domain (other parts from reference TRBV9 and TRBJ1-1): DSGVTQTPKHLITATGQRVTLRCSPRSGDLSVYWYQQSLDQGLQFLIQYYNGEERAKGNILERFSAQQFPDLHSELNLSSLELGDSALYFCASSVGSVPNTEAFFGQGTRLTVV.

This rearrangement joins TRBV30 to TRBJ2-4, with D possibly TRBD1 on 6 matching bases. Deletions cut 2 bases from V and 13 bases from J, with 12 bases between. Germline values: CDR1 GTSNPN, CDR2 SVGIG (reference sequence). The CDR3 is made up of 11 amino acids. CDR3 bases: TGTGCCTGGAGTATCCGGGACACCCAGTACTTC. This codes for CAWSIRDTQYF.

The rearrangement joins TRBV27 to TRBJ1-6, with D possibly TRBD1 on 5 matching bases. Germline V CDR1 and CDR2: MNHEY, SMNVEV (reference sequence). Trimming took 5 bases from V and 4 from J, leaving 15 bases between them. This CDR3 has 16 residues. In DNA form, the CDR3 reads TGTGCCAGCAGTGGGGGGGTGGGGGGATATAATTCACCCCTCCACTTT. As protein: CASSGGVGGYNSPLHF.

The chain carries TRBV4-1 and TRBJ1-1; perhaps TRBD1 as D (6 bases). The CDR3 is 17 amino acids. V was shortened by 4 bases and J by 0 bases, with 18 bases between the two germline ends. Germline V gives CDR1 MGHRA, CDR2 YSYEKL. DNA for the CDR3: TGCGCCAGCAGCCTCACTCCACAGGGAAACATGAACACTGAAGCTTTCTTT. As protein: CASSLTPQGNMNTEAFF.

The chain joins TRBV9 to TRBJ2-1; 12 nucleotides align to TRBD2. Germline lookup yields CDR1 SGDLS and CDR2 YYNGEE. V was pared by 4 bases and J by 4 bases, with 9 bases of the junction left unmatched. CDR3 length: 17 residues. The CDR3 here is CASSPHIGTSGYNEQFF. The CDR3 region has the DNA TGTGCCAGCAGCCCCCATATTGGGACTAGCGGGTACAATGAGCAGTTCTTC.

This clone is categorized as medium-sized. The rearrangement uses TRBV27 and TRBJ2-7, with D possibly being TRBD1 (6 bases). Trimming removed 0 bases at V and 6 bases at J, with 9 bases between. Germline-derived CDR1 and CDR2 are MNHEY and SMNVEV (reference sequence). The CDR3 totals 13 residues. The CDR3 DNA follows: TGTGCCAGCAGTTTATCGAGGGGGACCGAGCAGTACGTC. Its translation: CASSLSRGTEQYV.

CDR3 coding DNA: TGTGCCACCAGAATGACAGGGGTGAACACTGAAGCTTTCTTT. Protein sequence: CATRMTGVNTEAFF. V usage is TRBV24-1 and J usage is TRBJ1-1; 8 positions match TRBD1. CDR3 length equals 14 residues. Germline loops: CDR1 KGHDR, CDR2 SFDVKD. V gave up 7 bases and J gave up 0 bases; unmatched junction bases: 3.

The CDR3 DNA sequence: TGTGCCAGCAGCTGGAGACAGATCTACGAGCAGTACGTC. Protein product: CASSWRQIYEQYV. The chain employs TRBV5-4 and TRBJ2-7, with D tentatively TRBD1 (5 bases). V lost 3 bases to trimming and J lost 3 bases, with 10 bases between them. Germline loops: CDR1 SGHNT, CDR2 YYREEE (reference sequence). The CDR3 loop spans 13 amino acids.

The gene calls are TRBV19 and TRBJ1-5, with no clear D. Germline V gives CDR1 LNHDA, CDR2 SQIVND (reference sequence). The CDR3 has 15 residues. Trimming left V 3 bases short and J 1 base short, with 10 bases between. CDR3 sequence: CASSMAAQSNQPQHF. For the CDR3, the DNA is TGTGCCAGTAGTATGGCGGCCCAAAGCAATCAGCCCCAGCATTTT.

The genes are TRBV12-5 and TRBJ1-1, with D unclear. V lost 3 bases, J lost 0 bases, and 14 bases lay in between. Germline V gene lookup returns CDR1 LGHNT and CDR2 FRNRAP. This CDR3 has 16 residues. Written as DNA, the CDR3 is TGTGCTAGTGGTTTTAGCCGACCGGGATTGAACACTGAAGCTTTCTTT. It codes for CASGFSRPGLNTEAFF.

The chain is built from TRBV5-4 and TRBJ1-2; D possibly corresponds to TRBD1 (5 bases). V lost 4 bases, J lost 2 bases, and 18 bases lay in between. The CDR3 extends over 16 amino acids. Germline CDR1 and CDR2: SGHNT and YYREEE (reference sequence). The CDR3, as DNA: TGTGCCAGCAGCCTCGGCGCCTCAGGGCCCAACTATGGCTACACCTTC. It translates to CASSLGASGPNYGYTF. Filled out from reference TRBV5-4 and TRBJ1-2, the complete variable domain reads ETGVTQSPTHLIKTRGQQVTLRCSSQSGHNTVSWYQQALGQGPQFIFQYYREEENGRGNFPPRFSGLQFPNYSSELNVNALELDDSALYLCASSLGASGPNYGYTFGSGTRLTVV.

The chain has TRBV7-9 and TRBJ2-7; 8 bases agree with TRBD1. Germline CDR1 and CDR2: SEHNR and FQNEAQ (reference sequence). V trimming: 5 bases; J trimming: 5 bases; junction bases outside the gene matches: 14. The CDR3 contains 16 residues. The CDR3 DNA follows: TGTGCCAGCAGCCCCTATCCGACAGGGGAGGCCCACGAGCAGTACGTC. Encoded protein: CASSPYPTGEAHEQYV.

V gene TRBV6-5 combines with J gene TRBJ2-5, with D perhaps TRBD1 (6 bases). This CDR3 has 15 residues. Per the germline V gene, CDR1 is MNHEY and CDR2 is SVGAGI. The ends were cut back, 6 bases at V and 2 bases at J, with 16 bases in the middle. CDR3 sequence (DNA): TGTGCCAGCAGCCCGACAGGTGTGGGACAAGAGACCCAGTACTTC. This gives the protein CASSPTGVGQETQYF.

The rearrangement joins TRBV6-5 to TRBJ2-7; 8 bases line up with TRBD1. The germline gives CDR1 MNHEY, CDR2 SVGAGI. The CDR3 is 13 amino acids. V lost 6 bases, J lost 4 bases, and 5 bases stayed unmatched. CDR3 nucleotides: TGTGCCAGCAGCCAACAGGGGGGATACGAGCAGTACGTC. This encodes CASSQQGGYEQYV.

The chain joins TRBV27 to TRBJ1-1, with TRBD1 matching over 8 bases. The germline V gene encodes CDR1 MNHEY and CDR2 SMNVEV (reference sequence). With V trimmed by 6 bases and J by 3 bases, 12 bases remained unmatched. The CDR3 is 16 amino acids. The CDR3 sequence is CASSDQTGAGDTEAFF. CDR3 bases: TGTGCCAGCAGCGATCAGACAGGGGCAGGGGACACTGAAGCTTTCTTT.

The chain links TRBV6-6 to TRBJ1-1; possibly TRBD1 for D (6 bases). V was cut by 6 bases and J by 6 bases, with 20 bases left in between. Germline CDR1 reads MNHNY; CDR2 reads SVGAGI (reference sequence). This CDR3 is built from 15 residues. CDR3 loop: CASSLTGGRGSEAFF. CDR3 bases: TGTGCCAGCAGCCTAACGGGGGGGCGGGGGTCTGAAGCTTTCTTT.

V gene TRBV11-2 combines with J gene TRBJ2-1, with 14 bases matching TRBD2. The germline V gene encodes CDR1 SGHAT and CDR2 FQNNGV. After removal of 3 bases from V and 7 bases from J, the junction contained 5 bases not matched to a gene. There are 16 residues in the CDR3. CDR3 region: CASSFRLAGGFNEQFF. In DNA, the CDR3 is TGTGCCAGCAGCTTCCGACTAGCGGGGGGGTTTAATGAGCAGTTCTTC. The full variable domain, in which reference TRBV11-2 and TRBJ2-1 provide the parts outside the CDR3, is EAGVAQSPRYKIIEKRQSVAFWCNPISGHATLYWYQQILGQGPKLLIQFQNNGVVDDSQLPKDRFSAERLKGVDSTLKIQPAKLEDSAVYLCASSFRLAGGFNEQFFGPGTRLTVL.

The chain is built from TRBV29-1 and TRBJ1-2; a weak D match, TRBD1 (6 bases). Trimming left V 5 bases short and J 0 bases short, with 19 bases between. The CDR3 has 16 residues. From germline, CDR1 is SQVTM and CDR2 ANQGSEA. CDR3 sequence reads: CSVCLKQGVANYGYTF. As DNA, the CDR3 is TGCAGCGTTTGCCTCAAACAGGGTGTAGCTAACTATGGCTACACCTTC. Supplemented by reference TRBV29-1 and TRBJ1-2, the full variable domain reads SAVISQKPSRDICQRGTSLTIQCQVDSQVTMMFWYRQQPGQSLTLIATANQGSEATYESGFVIDKFPISRPNLTFSTLTVSNMSPEDSSIYLCSVCLKQGVANYGYTFGSGTRLTVV.

Here the CDR3 DNA reads TGCGCCAGCAGCCAATCGACAGGGCATGGGGATGAAGCTTTCTTT. Amino acid sequence: CASSQSTGHGDEAFF. The gene calls are TRBV4-1 and TRBJ1-1, with 7 bases lining up with TRBD1. The CDR3 consists of 15 residues. The J segment lost 7 bases and the V segment lost 2 bases, leaving 10 bases of the junction unmatched. Germline CDR1 MGHRA, CDR2 YSYEKL.

The rearrangement links TRBV5-8 to TRBJ1-3; tentative D call: TRBD1 (6 bases). Trimming removed 0 bases at V and 0 bases at J, with 7 bases between. This CDR3 is built from 15 residues. Per germline, CDR1 SGHTS and CDR2 YDEGEE. The CDR3 region is CASSLGGPSGNTIYF. CDR3 coding DNA: TGTGCCAGCAGCTTGGGGGGGCCCTCTGGAAACACCATATATTTT.

The chain recombines TRBV30 with TRBJ1-5, with D tentatively TRBD1 (6 bases). The CDR3 loop spans 13 amino acids. CDR1 and CDR2 from the germline V gene are GTSNPN and SVGIG (reference sequence). Between the trimmed V and J ends, which lost 2 bases and 5 bases, there was a span of 10 bases. The CDR3 DNA reads as TGTGCCTGGAGTCGTGCAGGGGATCAGCCCCAGCATTTT. It translates to CAWSRAGDQPQHF. Drawing the rest from reference TRBV30 and TRBJ1-5, the complete variable domain is SQTIHQWPATLVQPVGSPLSLECTVEGTSNPNLYWYRQAAGRGLQLLFYSVGIGQISSEVPQNLSASRPQDRQFILSSKKLLLSDSGFYLCAWSRAGDQPQHFGDGTRLSIL.

J is TRBJ1-2 and V is TRBV5-1; TRBD1 agrees at 7 bases. CDR1 is SGHRS, CDR2 YFSETQ, per germline. The CDR3 loop spans 14 amino acids. V was clipped by 4 bases and J by 6 bases; unmatched bases: 9. CDR3 nucleotide sequence: TGCGCCAGCAGCCTGGGACAGCCAAGCCATGGCTACACCTTC. Its protein product is CASSLGQPSHGYTF.

The CDR3: CASSLVTVGEQFF. Written as DNA, the CDR3 is TGTGCCAGCAGCTTAGTAACAGTAGGTGAGCAGTTCTTC. The rearrangement links TRBV7-2 to TRBJ2-1, with no clear D. Per the germline V gene, CDR1 is SGHTA and CDR2 is FQGNSA. Trimming removed 1 base from V and 9 bases from J, with 10 bases in between. CDR3 size: 13 residues.

The chain joins TRBV6-5 to TRBJ2-1; 8 nucleotides match TRBD2. V lost 10 bases to trimming and J lost 5 bases; unmatched junction nucleotides: 7. This CDR3 is 13 amino acids long. CDR1 and CDR2 from the germline V gene are MNHEY and SVGAGI. The CDR3 region has the DNA TGTGCCACGGGACTAGAACATCACAATGAGCAGTTCTTC. This encodes CATGLEHHNEQFF.

DNA of the CDR3: TGTGCCAGCAGCCTCGTTGTGCAGGGGGCGGAAGCTTTCTTT. Its protein product is CASSLVVQGAEAFF. V and J are TRBV7-3 and TRBJ1-1; TRBD1 matches at 8 bases. CDR1 is SGHTA and CDR2 is FQGTGA in the germline V gene. The CDR3 extends over 14 amino acids. V lost 5 bases and J lost 8; bases outside the gene matches: 10. Looking up the rest from reference TRBV7-3 and TRBJ1-1 gives the full variable domain: GAGVSQTPSNKVTEKGKYVELRCDPISGHTALYWYRQSLGQGPEFLIYFQGTGAADDSGLPNDRFFAVRPEGSVSTLKIQRTERGDSAVYLCASSLVVQGAEAFFGQGTRLTVV.

This rearrangement joins TRBV5-4 to TRBJ1-1; D call uncertain. Per the germline V gene, CDR1 is SGHNT and CDR2 is YYREEE (reference sequence). Trimming pared 4 bases from V and 4 bases from J, leaving 17 bases between. The CDR3 extends over 15 amino acids. The CDR3 spells CASSPAGYSGTEAFF. CDR3 DNA: TGTGCCAGCAGCCCGGCGGGCTACTCGGGCACTGAAGCTTTCTTT.

The chain carries TRBV5-4 and TRBJ1-3; D gene uncertain. CDR1 is SGHNT and CDR2 is YYREEE in the germline V gene (reference sequence). Trimming stripped 3 bases from V and 0 bases from J, with 4 bases between. This CDR3 contains 13 residues. CDR3 sequence: CASSSVSGNTIYF. The CDR3 nucleotides read TGTGCCAGCAGCTCGGTCTCTGGAAACACCATATATTTT.

The chain combines TRBV7-9 with TRBJ2-2; 10 positions match TRBD1. The junction had 6 bases not matched to a gene; V was cut back by 5 bases and J by 3 bases. This CDR3 spans 16 amino acids. Germline CDR1 and CDR2: SEHNR and FQNEAQ (reference sequence). CDR3 sequence reads: CASSEGQGIDTGELFF. The CDR3 region has the DNA TGTGCCAGCAGCGAGGGACAGGGGATCGACACCGGGGAGCTGTTTTTT.

The chain joins TRBV20-1 to TRBJ2-7, with a weak D call TRBD2 (6 bases). Germline assignment: CDR1 DFQATT and CDR2 SNEGSKA (reference sequence). CDR3 length: 15 amino acids. The V gene lost 6 bases and the J gene lost 5 bases, with 23 bases spanning the gap. The CDR3 bases are TGCAGTGCAAGTGAACGGGACTTCCCTTTCAACGAGCAGTACGTC. Protein: CSASERDFPFNEQYV.

This chain links TRBV27 with TRBJ1-1; 7 nucleotides line up with TRBD1. V was pared by 3 bases and J by 0 bases, with 7 bases of the junction left unmatched. Germline CDR1 reads MNHEY; CDR2 reads SMNVEV (reference sequence). CDR3 length: 16 residues. CDR3 nucleotides: TGTGCCAGCAGTTTCCCCCCAGGGGGGTTGAACACTGAAGCTTTCTTT. It specifies CASSFPPGGLNTEAFF.

The V gene is TRBV4-1, the J gene TRBJ1-5; TRBD1 might be the D (6 bases). The V end lost 3 bases, the J end lost 10 bases, and 10 bases lay between the germline ends. This CDR3 comprises 12 residues. Germline V lookup: CDR1 MGHRA, CDR2 YSYEKL. CDR3 in DNA: TGCGCCAGCAGCCAGACAGGAGGACCCCAGCATTTT. This sequence encodes CASSQTGGPQHF.

The chain uses TRBV5-1 and TRBJ2-3; 15 bases are a match to TRBD2. Germline values: CDR1 SGHRS, CDR2 YFSETQ. V dropped 0 bases and J dropped 5; count of bases not matched to a gene: 4. The CDR3 is 17 residues long. As DNA, the CDR3 is TGCGCCAGCAGCTTGGTCGGGACTAGCGGGGGGTTAGATACGCAGTATTTT. This codes for CASSLVGTSGGLDTQYF.